This TCR beta chain appears in the sequencing data of a study of shared clonotypes between healthy human individuals. Study conclusions and caveats: Larger richness was generally estimated for naive than memory subsets.

Regarding this clone: Antigen unknown.

The deep-level immunoSEQ assay was used. The data were produced by immunoSEQ multiplex PCR, yet TCRdb's version contains in-frame clones alone and is incomplete. The sample lists hundreds of thousands of clones, approximately 73% occurring once. This clonotype was sampled from a woman aged 25 to 39 in good health. The sequencing sample was made of memory CD4+ T cells sorted from blood. The subset is: CD45RA-negative fraction.

CDR3 in amino acids: CASSGVAVDLIDEQYF. The CDR3 coding sequence is TGTGCCAGTAGTGGGGTAGCGGTAGATCTGATCGACGAGCAGTACTTC. The chain combines TRBV19 with TRBJ2-7, with TRBD2 as a possible D gene (6 bases). CDR3 length: 16 residues. Trimming took off 5 bases at V and 5 bases at J, with 22 bases between the two ends. Germline V gives CDR1 LNHDA, CDR2 SQIVND (reference sequence).